The 28 T cell receptor beta chains below come from one sample, sequenced in a study of radiation and T cells in renal cell carcinoma. Sequencing was performed with immunoSEQ multiplex PCR; in TCRdb, only in-frame clones are kept and a portion is missing. The sample has some 76,000 clones; 82% are singletons. As to time point: blood 2 weeks post-SBRT. The treatment: 15 Gy SBRT to primary tumor, nephrectomy 4 weeks later. Sequences were derived from blood, sampled from a patient whose treatment included radiotherapy and nephrectomy. The receptors here all came from a man aged 55 to 70 with renal cell carcinoma.

V gene TRBV9 combines with J gene TRBJ2-5, with 11 positions matching TRBD2. The J call could be wrong; TRBJ2-7 is a better fit for the DNA end. The germline V gene encodes CDR1 SGDLS and CDR2 YYNGEE. This CDR3 comprises 15 residues. In DNA form, the CDR3 reads TGTGCCAGCAGCGTGGGTAGCGGGAGGGCCTACGAGCAGTACTTC. Its translation is CASSVGSGRAYEQYF.

Concerning this clone: A clone one base away is much larger, so this may be a read error. Other nucleotide sequences in the sample specify the same CDR3. This sequence joins TRBV5-6 and TRBJ1-2, with D uncertain. V was shortened by 1 base and J by 4 bases, with 2 bases between the two germline ends. Looked up from germline, CDR1 is SGHDT and CDR2 is YYEEEE. The CDR3 has 11 amino acids. The CDR3: CASSLSYGYTF. CDR3 DNA sequence: TGTGCCAGCAGCTTGAGCTATGGCTACACCTTC.

The chain uses TRBV19 and TRBJ2-1; 9 nucleotides align to TRBD2. The CDR3 loop spans 18 amino acids. V lost 5 bases, J lost 3 bases, and 14 bases stayed unmatched. The germline V gene has CDR1 LNHDA and CDR2 SQIVND (reference sequence). Here the CDR3 reads CASSLQGQTSGLYNEQFF. Here the CDR3 DNA reads TGTGCCAGTAGTCTCCAGGGGCAGACTAGCGGACTCTACAATGAGCAGTTCTTC.

The rearrangement joins TRBV7-2 to TRBJ2-5; perhaps D is TRBD1 or TRBD2 (5 bases each). CDR3 size: 16 residues. The germline V gene has CDR1 SGHTA and CDR2 FQGNSA. The V and J ends lost 2 bases and 1 base respectively, with 14 bases between them. In DNA form, the CDR3 reads TGTGCCAGCAGCTTAAGGTGGGACGGGCCCCAAGAGACCCAGTACTTC. Translated: CASSLRWDGPQETQYF.

V is TRBV28 and J is TRBJ2-5; D is perhaps TRBD1 (6 bases). Germline loops: CDR1 MDHEN, CDR2 SYDVKM. The V end lost 6 bases, the J end lost 1 base, and 15 bases lay between the germline ends. CDR3 length: 15 residues. CDR3 amino acids: CASSLRQVGQETQYF. In DNA, the CDR3 is TGTGCCAGCAGCCTCCGACAGGTGGGCCAAGAGACCCAGTACTTC.

The rearrangement joins TRBV2 to TRBJ2-5; D is ambiguous. Matching the DNA end better, TRBJ2-7 makes the J call doubtful. CDR3 length: 10 amino acids. The germline V gene has CDR1 SNHLY and CDR2 FYNNEI. The DNA for the CDR3 is TGTGCCAGCAATAACTACGAGCAGTACTTC. It codes for CASNNYEQYF.

J is TRBJ1-2 and V is TRBV6-1; D perhaps matches TRBD1 (6 bases). This CDR3 is 14 amino acids long. Trimming removed 0 bases at V and 8 bases at J, with 13 bases between. Germline V lookup: CDR1 MNHNS, CDR2 SASEGT. The CDR3 reads CASSEALGAGGYTF. The CDR3 DNA sequence: TGTGCCAGCAGTGAAGCGCTGGGGGCGGGCGGCTACACCTTC.

This sequence joins TRBV18 and TRBJ1-5; D is unclear. Trimming cost V 4 bases and J 7 bases, with 11 bases left between them. Germline V gene lookup returns CDR1 KGHSH and CDR2 LQKENI. The CDR3 has 13 residues. The CDR3 DNA sequence: TGTGCCAGCTCACGCGAGGGAGACCAGCCCCAGCATTTT. As protein: CASSREGDQPQHF.

The chain combines TRBV14 with TRBJ2-1; D ambiguous. Germline V gives CDR1 SGHDN, CDR2 FVKESK. Trimming left V 5 bases short and J 5 bases short, with 4 bases between. The CDR3 runs to 11 residues. CDR3 amino acids: CASSGDNEQFF. The CDR3 DNA reads TGTGCCAGCAGCGGGGACAATGAGCAGTTCTTC.

CDR3 bases: TGTGCCAGCAGACTTCAAGAGACCCAGTACTTC. Encoded protein: CASRLQETQYF. This chain joins TRBV28 and TRBJ2-5; D remains unclear. Per germline, CDR1 MDHEN and CDR2 SYDVKM. The CDR3 runs 11 residues. Trimming shortened V by 6 bases and J by 2 bases, and 4 bases separated the two germline ends. The full variable domain, rest sourced from reference TRBV28 and TRBJ2-5, is DVKVTQSSRYLVKRTGEKVFLECVQDMDHENMFWYRQDPGLGLRLIYFSYDVKMKEKGDIPEGYSVSREKKERFSLILESASTNQTSMYLCASRLQETQYFGPGTRLLVL.

This clone appeared a few times. The chain couples TRBV29-1 to TRBJ1-5; D is perhaps TRBD1 (5 bases). The ends were cut back, 7 bases at V and 3 bases at J, with 13 bases in the middle. The V gene's germline CDR1 is SQVTM and CDR2 ANQGSEA. The length of the CDR3 is 13 residues. CDR3 protein: CSARWGFNQPQHF. The CDR3, as DNA: TGCAGCGCCCGGTGGGGCTTCAATCAGCCCCAGCATTTT.

The gene calls are TRBV6-6 and TRBJ1-2; 7 bases match TRBD1. The CDR3 contains 16 residues. Trimming cost V 2 bases and J 6 bases; bases outside gene matches: 12. Germline CDR1 reads MNHNY; CDR2 reads SVGAGI (reference sequence). This chain's CDR3 is CASSYTSVGGMDGYTF. The CDR3 DNA sequence: TGTGCCAGCAGTTACACCTCGGTAGGGGGCATGGATGGCTACACCTTC.

This chain uses TRBV7-9 with TRBJ2-1, with 8 positions matching TRBD1. Germline loops: CDR1 SEHNR, CDR2 FQNEAQ (reference sequence). Trimming cost V 2 bases and J 6 bases; bases outside gene matches: 9. This CDR3 is built from 16 residues. Here the CDR3 DNA reads TGTGCCAGCAGCTTATTAGAGACAGGGGATGGCAATGAGCAGTTCTTC. As protein: CASSLLETGDGNEQFF.

The chain combines TRBV27 with TRBJ1-3; the D gene is possibly TRBD1 (5 bases). V lost 5 bases and J lost 2, with 7 bases in between. The CDR3 runs 13 residues. Per the germline V gene, CDR1 is MNHEY and CDR2 is SMNVEV (reference sequence). The DNA for the CDR3 is TGTGCCAGCAGTCCCAGGGCTGGAAACACCATATATTTT. Amino acids: CASSPRAGNTIYF.

The CDR3 DNA follows: TGTGCCAGCAGTAGGGTGGGAACTGAAGCTTTCTTT. Translated, it gives CASSRVGTEAFF. The gene calls are TRBV6-5 and TRBJ1-1; D is ambiguous. The length of the CDR3 is 12 residues. With 5 bases removed from V and 5 bases from J, the gap between germline ends came to 9 bases. Germline V gene sequence: CDR1 MNHEY, CDR2 SVGAGI.

The rearrangement joins TRBV27 to TRBJ2-7; 12 nucleotides align to TRBD2. Germline values: CDR1 MNHEY, CDR2 SMNVEV (reference sequence). This CDR3 is built from 13 residues. The ends lost 7 bases at V and 6 bases at J; junction bases unmatched: 4. The CDR3 sequence is CASTSGRDIEQYF. The CDR3 DNA is TGTGCCAGCACTAGCGGGAGGGACATCGAGCAGTACTTC.

The V gene is TRBV7-2, the J gene TRBJ2-7; D is unresolved. CDR1 and CDR2 (germline): SGHTA, FQGNSA. Trimming cost V 4 bases and J 5 bases, with 12 bases left between them. The CDR3 runs 13 residues. The CDR3 protein is CASSSNPRNEQYF. The CDR3 region has the DNA TGTGCCAGCAGCTCCAATCCTAGAAACGAGCAGTACTTC.

This clone was seen only once. V usage is TRBV29-1 and J usage is TRBJ2-5; the D is unclear. V was clipped by 8 bases and J by 5 bases, with 12 bases between them. This CDR3 is built from 11 residues. Germline values: CDR1 SQVTM, CDR2 ANQGSEA. Written as DNA, the CDR3 is TGCAGCATACTCCTCGGGGAGACCCAGTACTTC. Translating gives CSILLGETQYF.

V gene TRBV6-1 combines with J gene TRBJ1-2; D remains ambiguous. V dropped 0 bases and J dropped 5 bases, with 7 bases sitting between them. Looked up from germline, CDR1 is MNHNS and CDR2 is SASEGT. This CDR3 is 13 amino acids long. In DNA form, the CDR3 reads TGTGCCAGCAGTGAAGCTCGAGAGTATGGCTACACCTTC. It encodes CASSEAREYGYTF.

This clone was observed a few times. The chain couples TRBV30 to TRBJ2-5, with TRBD1 matching over 7 bases. Unmatched junction bases numbered 15, after V lost 1 base and J lost 10 bases. The CDR3 covers 15 residues. Looked up from germline, CDR1 is GTSNPN and CDR2 is SVGIG (reference sequence). This CDR3 reads CAWSAGRGGALGQYF. As DNA, the CDR3 is TGTGCCTGGAGTGCGGGGAGAGGGGGCGCTCTGGGCCAGTACTTC. Using reference TRBV30 and TRBJ2-5 for the parts outside the CDR3, the full variable domain is SQTIHQWPATLVQPVGSPLSLECTVEGTSNPNLYWYRQAAGRGLQLLFYSVGIGQISSEVPQNLSASRPQDRQFILSSKKLLLSDSGFYLCAWSAGRGGALGQYFGPGTRLLVL.

The chain uses TRBV4-1 and TRBJ2-7; D possibly uses TRBD1 or TRBD2 (5 bases each). This CDR3 is 16 amino acids long. CDR1 and CDR2 (germline): MGHRA, YSYEKL. The V end was cut by 0 bases, the J end by 2 bases, with 14 bases between. CDR3 protein: CASSQEPGPLTYEQYF. The CDR3 region has the DNA TGCGCCAGCAGCCAAGAACCGGGGCCCTTAACCTACGAGCAGTACTTC.

The chain employs TRBV28 and TRBJ2-3, with D unclear. Trimming removed 6 bases from V and 0 bases from J, with 10 bases in between. Germline lookup yields CDR1 MDHEN and CDR2 SYDVKM. The CDR3 has 14 amino acids. The CDR3 DNA is TGTGCCAGCAGAGGCACTTCTAGCACAGATACGCAGTATTTT. Its protein is CASRGTSSTDTQYF.

The J gene is TRBJ1-6, the V gene TRBV29-1; 7 positions agree with TRBD1. Trimming cost V 4 bases and J 7 bases; bases outside gene matches: 4. Germline CDR1 SQVTM, CDR2 ANQGSEA. This CDR3 spans 13 amino acids. The CDR3: CSVVEGANSPLHF. The CDR3 DNA sequence: TGCAGCGTTGTCGAGGGGGCGAATTCACCCCTCCACTTT.

The genes are TRBV10-3 and TRBJ1-2, with a tentative D call TRBD1 (5 bases). The CDR3 is 16 amino acids. Per the germline V gene, CDR1 is ENHRY and CDR2 is SYGVKD. Trimming removed 0 bases at V and 8 bases at J, with 19 bases between. The CDR3 loop is CAISESIGAGIGGYTF. The CDR3 coding sequence is TGTGCCATCAGTGAGTCAATCGGGGCAGGGATTGGCGGCTACACCTTC.

The chain has TRBV5-1 and TRBJ2-5; 7 nucleotides match TRBD2. V lost 2 bases to trimming and J lost 2 bases; unmatched junction nucleotides: 3. Germline V CDR1 and CDR2: SGHRS, YFSETQ. This CDR3 comprises 14 residues. This CDR3 reads CASSFRGGQETQYF. Here the CDR3 DNA reads TGCGCCAGCAGCTTCCGGGGAGGGCAAGAGACCCAGTACTTC.

This chain's CDR3 is CAWSPGFARNNEQFF. CDR3 DNA: TGTGCCTGGAGTCCTGGGTTCGCGAGGAACAATGAGCAGTTCTTC. This chain connects TRBV30 to TRBJ2-1, with no clear D. The CDR3 spans 15 residues. Germline V CDR1 and CDR2: GTSNPN, SVGIG (reference sequence). The ends were cut back, 2 bases at V and 5 bases at J, with 16 bases in the middle.

The chain links TRBV18 to TRBJ2-5; TRBD2 agrees at 8 bases. V was pared by 6 bases and J by 5 bases, with 11 bases of the junction left unmatched. Germline lookup yields CDR1 KGHSH and CDR2 LQKENI. CDR3 length: 15 amino acids. CDR3 nucleotide sequence: TGTGCCAGCTCCCCAAGGGCGGGAGGTGATGAGACCCAGTACTTC. Protein product: CASSPRAGGDETQYF.

The chain carries TRBV11-3 and TRBJ1-2, with D unresolved. The CDR3 sequence is 18 residues long. Trimming shortened V by 0 bases and J by 1 base, and 18 bases separated the two germline ends. Germline V gene lookup returns CDR1 SGHNT and CDR2 YENEEA. The CDR3 DNA reads TGTGCCAGCAGCTTAGATCCCCCTGCTCCTGTTATTAACTATGGCTACACCTTC. Amino acid sequence: CASSLDPPAPVINYGYTF.